This T cell receptor beta chain was recovered during a study of patients and donors after allogeneic stem cell transplantation. CDR1 is SNHLY, CDR2 FYNNEI, per germline. This CDR3 has 13 residues. V shed 8 bases, J shed 5 bases, and the junction held 5 bases outside the gene matches. TCRdb analysed the RT-PCR reads with MiXCR anew, one entry per CDR3 protein. This table has around 70,000 distinct CDR3 sequences, less than 30% appearing once. This rearrangement joins TRBV2 to TRBJ2-3; 9 positions match TRBD1. This clonotype was sampled from a human donor who was either an allogeneic HSCT recipient or a stem cell or donor lymphocyte infusion donor (not recorded which). It is not recorded whose cells these are; they may come from a transplant donor. The sequenced sample was blood, either unsorted or a sorted T cell fraction (not recorded which). CDR3 region: CASSTGGVDTQYF. DNA of the CDR3: TGTGCCAGCTCTACAGGGGGCGTAGATACGCAGTATTTT.